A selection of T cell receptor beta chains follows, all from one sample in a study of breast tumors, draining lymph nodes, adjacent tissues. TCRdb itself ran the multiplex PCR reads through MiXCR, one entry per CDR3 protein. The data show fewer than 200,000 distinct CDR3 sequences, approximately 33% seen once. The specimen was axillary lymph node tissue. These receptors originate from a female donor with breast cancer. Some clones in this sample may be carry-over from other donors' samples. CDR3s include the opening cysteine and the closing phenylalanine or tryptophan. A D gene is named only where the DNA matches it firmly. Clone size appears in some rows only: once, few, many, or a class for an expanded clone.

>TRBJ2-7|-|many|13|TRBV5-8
TGTGCCAGCAGCTTGGCGGTGGGCTACGAGCAGTACTTC
CASSLAVGYEQYF
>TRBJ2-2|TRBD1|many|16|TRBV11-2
TGTGCCAGCAGCTTAGATCGGAGACAGGGGACCGGGGAGCTGTTTTTT
CASSLDRRQGTGELFF
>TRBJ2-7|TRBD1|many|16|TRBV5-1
TGCGCCAGCAGCTTGGCGCAGGCAGGGGGCGCCTACGAGCAGTACTTC
CASSLAQAGGAYEQYF
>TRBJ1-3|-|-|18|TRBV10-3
TGTGCCATCAGTTCGCGGGACCGGACGGCGGTCTCTGGAAGCACCATATATTTT
CAISSRDRTAVSGSTIYF
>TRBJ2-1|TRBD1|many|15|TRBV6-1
TGTGCCAGCAGTACAACGGGACAGGGTGAGAAGGAGCAGTTCTTC
CASSTTGQGEKEQFF
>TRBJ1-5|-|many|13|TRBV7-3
TGTGCCAGCAGCTATGATCCCCAGCAGCCCCAGCATTTT
CASSYDPQQPQHF
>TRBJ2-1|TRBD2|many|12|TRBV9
TGTGCCAGCAGCCTCACTAGCGTGGAGCAGTTCTTC
CASSLTSVEQFF
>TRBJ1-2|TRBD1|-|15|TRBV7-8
TGTGCCAGCAGCCAAGACAGGGGGGATTCTGGTGGCTACACCTTC
CASSQDRGDSGGYTF
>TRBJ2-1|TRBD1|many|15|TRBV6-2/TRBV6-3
TGTGCCAGCACCCCCATGGACAGGGCTTACAATGAGCAGTTCTTC
CASTPMDRAYNEQFF
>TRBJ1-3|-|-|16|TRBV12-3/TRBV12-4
TGTGCCAGCAAAATCCAGGGAGTAGGCTATGGCTACACCATATATTTT
CASKIQGVGYGYTIYF
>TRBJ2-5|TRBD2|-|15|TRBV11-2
TGTGCCAGCAGCTTAAATCGGGGGGGCCCCAGGACCCAGTACTTC
CASSLNRGGPRTQYF
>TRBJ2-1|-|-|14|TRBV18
TGTGCCAGCTCACCAGGAGGGGGTTACGATGAGCAGTTCTTC
CASSPGGGYDEQFF
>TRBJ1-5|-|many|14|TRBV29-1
TGCAGCGTCGGGGGGGGGCAAGGAGGGGAGCCCCAGCATTTT
CSVGGGQGGEPQHF
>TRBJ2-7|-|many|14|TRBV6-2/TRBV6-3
TGTGCCAGCAGTTACTTGGACAGATCCTACGAGCAGTACTTC
CASSYLDRSYEQYF
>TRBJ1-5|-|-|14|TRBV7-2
TGTGCCAGCAGTCCAGCGGCTAGCAATCAGCCCCAGCATTTT
CASSPAASNQPQHF
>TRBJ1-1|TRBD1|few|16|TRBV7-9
TGTGCCAGCAGCTCGGGACAGGGAATGGGGAACACTGAAGCTTTCTTT
CASSSGQGMGNTEAFF
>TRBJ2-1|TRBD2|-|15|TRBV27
TGTGCCAGCAGCCAGACTAGCGGGTCATACAATGAGCAGTTCTTC
CASSQTSGSYNEQFF
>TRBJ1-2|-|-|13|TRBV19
TGTGCCAGTACCCCCGGGATGGGAGGTGGCTACACCTTC
CASTPGMGGGYTF
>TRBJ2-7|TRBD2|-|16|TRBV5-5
TGTGCCAGCAGCGTCTCCGGGACTAGCGGTACCTACGAGCAGTACTTC
CASSVSGTSGTYEQYF
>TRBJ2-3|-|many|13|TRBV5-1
TGCGCCAGCAGCACCCCAGGGGTGGATACGCAGTATTTT
CASSTPGVDTQYF
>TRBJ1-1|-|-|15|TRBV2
TGTGCCAGCAGGGGGACCCTTTTGAGGGGGACTGAAGCTTTCTTT
CASRGTLLRGTEAFF
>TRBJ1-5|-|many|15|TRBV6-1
TGTGCCAGCAGGATGCAGGGATTAAGCAATCAGCCCCAGCATTTT
CASRMQGLSNQPQHF
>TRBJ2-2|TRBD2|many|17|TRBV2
TGTGCCAGCAGTCCATCCAAGCGGGGGGGGGTCACCGGGGAGCTGTTTTTT
CASSPSKRGGVTGELFF
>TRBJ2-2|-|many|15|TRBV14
TGTGCCAGCAGCCATTCACTAGGAAACACCGGGGAGCTGTTTTTT
CASSHSLGNTGELFF
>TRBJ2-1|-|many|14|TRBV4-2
TGTGCCAGCAGCCAAGACAGGAGGGATAATGAGCAGTTCTTC
CASSQDRRDNEQFF
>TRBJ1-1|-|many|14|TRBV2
TGTGCCAGCAGTGATAGGGTGAGGAACACTGAAGCTTTCTTT
CASSDRVRNTEAFF
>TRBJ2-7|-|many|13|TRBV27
TGTGCCAGCAACAGCCTAGGATCCTACGAGCAGTACTTC
CASNSLGSYEQYF
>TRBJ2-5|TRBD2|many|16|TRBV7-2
TGTGCCAGCAGCGTTCGGGGGGGCAGGGGCAGGGAGACCCAGTACTTC
CASSVRGGRGRETQYF
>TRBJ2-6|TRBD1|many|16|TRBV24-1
TGTGCCACCAGTGATTACAGGGGGCTTGGGGCCAACGTCCTGACTTTC
CATSDYRGLGANVLTF
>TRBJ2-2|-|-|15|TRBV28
TGTGCCAGCACCCTGGGAATACTTAACACCGGGGAGCTGTTTTTT
CASTLGILNTGELFF
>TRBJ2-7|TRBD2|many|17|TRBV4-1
TGCGCCAGCAGCCAGATCTCCGGGACTACATTAACCTACGAGCAGTACTTC
CASSQISGTTLTYEQYF
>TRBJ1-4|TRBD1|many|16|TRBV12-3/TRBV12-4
TGTGCCAGCAGTTTAGGGACAGGGTACTTAGATGAAAAACTGTTTTTT
CASSLGTGYLDEKLFF
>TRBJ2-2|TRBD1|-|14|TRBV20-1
TGCAGTGCAGGGCAGGGGGATGGCACCGGGGAGCTGTTTTTT
CSAGQGDGTGELFF
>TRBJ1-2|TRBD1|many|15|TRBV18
TGTGCCAGCTCACCACTTCGGGACAGCAACTATGGCTGCACCTTC
CASSPLRDSNYGCTF
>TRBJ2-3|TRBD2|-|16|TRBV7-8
TGTGCCAGCACGCACAGGGTATTGGCGGGGGGGGATACGCAGTATTTT
CASTHRVLAGGDTQYF
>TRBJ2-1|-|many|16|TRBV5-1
TGCGCCAGCAGCTTGGAGAGAACAGGGATGCGCGATGAGCAGTTCTTC
CASSLERTGMRDEQFF
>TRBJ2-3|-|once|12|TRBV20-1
TGCACCGCAGGGGGGGCCGGAGATACGCGGTATTTT
CTAGGAGDTRYF
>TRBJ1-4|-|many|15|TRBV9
TGTGCCAGCAGCGTAGGGGAGATGGACGGTGAAAAACTGTTTTTT
CASSVGEMDGEKLFF
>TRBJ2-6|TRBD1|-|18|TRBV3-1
TGTGCCAGCAGCCCTCGGACAGGAGCCCGCTCTGAGGCCAACGTCCTGGCTTTC
CASSPRTGARSEANVLAF
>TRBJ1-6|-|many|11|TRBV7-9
TGTGCCAGCAGCTCCCAATCACCCCTCCACTTT
CASSSQSPLHF
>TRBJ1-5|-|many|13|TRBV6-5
TGTGCCAGCAGGGCGTCGGGAAATCAGCCCCAGCATTTT
CASRASGNQPQHF
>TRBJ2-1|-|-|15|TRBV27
TGTGCCAGCACCCCAGGAGAGGGACCGTACAATGAGCAGTTCTTC
CASTPGEGPYNEQFF
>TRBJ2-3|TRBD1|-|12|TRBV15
TGTGCCACCAGCTCCCAGGGGGATACGCGGTATTTT
CATSSQGDTRYF
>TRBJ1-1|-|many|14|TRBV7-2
TGTGCCAGCAGCTATGCAGGGTTGAAGACTGAAGCTTTCTTT
CASSYAGLKTEAFF
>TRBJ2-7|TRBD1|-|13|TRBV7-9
TGTGCCAGCAGCTCGGGGACAGACCTCGGGCAGTACTTC
CASSSGTDLGQYF
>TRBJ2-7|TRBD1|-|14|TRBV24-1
TGTGCCACCAGTGCCCCGGGACAGACCTACGAGCAGTACTTC
CATSAPGQTYEQYF
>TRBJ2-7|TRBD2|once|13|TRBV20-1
TGCAGTGCTAGAGAACCGGGGAGGGACGAGCAGTACTTC
CSAREPGRDEQYF
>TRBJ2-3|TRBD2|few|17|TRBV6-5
TGTGCCAGCAGTCACTCGGGTCTAGCGGGGGTCACAGATACGCAGTATTTT
CASSHSGLAGVTDTQYF
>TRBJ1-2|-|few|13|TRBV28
TGTGCCAGCAGTTTTAAAGTCCGGGCTGGCTACACCTTC
CASSFKVRAGYTF
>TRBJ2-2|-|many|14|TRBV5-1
TGCGCCAGCAGCTCGATCGATTGGCCCGGGGAGCTGTTTTTT
CASSSIDWPGELFF
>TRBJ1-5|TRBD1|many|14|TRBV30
TGTGCCTGGAGTGTTGGGACAGCAAATCAGCCCCAGCATTTT
CAWSVGTANQPQHF
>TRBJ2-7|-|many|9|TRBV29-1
TGCACCCCAGGATACGAGCAGTACTTC
CTPGYEQYF